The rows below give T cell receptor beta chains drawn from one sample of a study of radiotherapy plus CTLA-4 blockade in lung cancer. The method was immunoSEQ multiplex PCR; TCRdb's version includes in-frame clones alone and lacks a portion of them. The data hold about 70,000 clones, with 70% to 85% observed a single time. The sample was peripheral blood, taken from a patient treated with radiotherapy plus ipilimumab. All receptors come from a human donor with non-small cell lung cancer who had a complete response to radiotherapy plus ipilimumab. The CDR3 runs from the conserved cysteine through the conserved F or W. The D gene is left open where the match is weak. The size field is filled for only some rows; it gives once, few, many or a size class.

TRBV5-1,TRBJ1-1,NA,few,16,CASSLSSGVGNTEAFF,TGCGCCAGCAGCTTGAGCTCGGGTGTGGGGAACACTGAAGCTTTCTTT
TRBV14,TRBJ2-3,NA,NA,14,CASSQEVWTDTQYF,TGTGCCAGCAGCCAAGAGGTATGGACAGATACGCAGTATTTT
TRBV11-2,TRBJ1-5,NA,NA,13,CASSQEERQPQHF,TGTGCCAGCAGCCAAGAGGAAAGACAGCCCCAGCATTTT
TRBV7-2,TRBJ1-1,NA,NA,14,CASSLLGRETEAFF,TGTGCCAGCAGCTTATTGGGAAGGGAAACTGAAGCTTTCTTT
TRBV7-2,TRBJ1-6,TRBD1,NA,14,CASSLEGADSPLHF,TGTGCCAGCAGCTTAGAGGGGGCGGATTCACCCCTCCACTTT
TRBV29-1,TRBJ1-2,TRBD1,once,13,CSAYKGDSYGYTF,TGCAGCGCCTATAAGGGGGACAGCTATGGCTACACCTTC
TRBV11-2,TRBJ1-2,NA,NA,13,CASSLVSGYGYTF,TGTGCCAGCAGCTTAGTGTCCGGGTATGGCTACACCTTC
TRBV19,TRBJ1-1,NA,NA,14,CASSRGGRNTEAFF,TGTGCCAGTAGCAGGGGAGGGAGGAACACTGAAGCTTTCTTT
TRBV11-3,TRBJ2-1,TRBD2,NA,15,CASSPLAGSYNEQFF,TGTGCCAGCAGCCCACTAGCGGGTTCCTACAATGAGCAGTTCTTC
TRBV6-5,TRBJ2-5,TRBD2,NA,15,CASSYGTSGQETQYF,TGTGCCAGCAGTTACGGGACTAGCGGCCAAGAGACCCAGTACTTC
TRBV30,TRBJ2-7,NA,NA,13,CAWTPENFDEQYF,TGTGCCTGGACCCCTGAGAATTTCGACGAGCAGTACTTC
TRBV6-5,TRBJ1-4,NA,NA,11,CASKPPEKLFF,TGTGCCAGCAAACCCCCTGAAAAACTGTTTTTT
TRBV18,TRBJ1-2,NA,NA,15,CASSPTGQGGHGYTF,TGTGCCAGCTCACCAACGGGCCAGGGCGGACATGGCTACACCTTC
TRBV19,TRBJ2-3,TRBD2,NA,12,CASSPGGDTQYF,TGTGCCAGTAGTCCGGGGGGTGATACGCAGTATTTT
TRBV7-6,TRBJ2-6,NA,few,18,CASSLSPQTGPGANVLTF,TGTGCCAGCAGCTTATCCCCCCAAACAGGGCCCGGGGCCAACGTCCTGACTTTC
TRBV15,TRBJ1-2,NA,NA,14,CATRGGGANYGYTF,TGTGCCACCAGAGGCGGGGGAGCTAACTATGGCTACACCTTC
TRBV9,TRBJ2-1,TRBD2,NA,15,CASSVAGGPYNEQFF,TGTGCCAGCAGCGTAGCGGGGGGGCCTTACAATGAGCAGTTCTTC
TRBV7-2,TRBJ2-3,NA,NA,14,CASSSGLSTDTQYF,TGTGCCAGCAGCTCCGGACTTTCCACAGATACGCAGTATTTT